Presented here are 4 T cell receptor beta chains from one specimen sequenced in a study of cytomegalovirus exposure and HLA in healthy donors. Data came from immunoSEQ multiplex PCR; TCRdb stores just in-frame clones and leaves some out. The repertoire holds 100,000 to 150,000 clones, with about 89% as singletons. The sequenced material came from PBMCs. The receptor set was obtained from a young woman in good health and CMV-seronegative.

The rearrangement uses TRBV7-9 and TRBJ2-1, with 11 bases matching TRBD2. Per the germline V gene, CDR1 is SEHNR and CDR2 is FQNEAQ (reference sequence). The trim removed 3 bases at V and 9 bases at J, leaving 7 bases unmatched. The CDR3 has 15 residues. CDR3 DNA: TGTGCCAGCAGCTTGCCTAGCGGGAGGACGGTTGAGCAGTTCTTC. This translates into CASSLPSGRTVEQFF.

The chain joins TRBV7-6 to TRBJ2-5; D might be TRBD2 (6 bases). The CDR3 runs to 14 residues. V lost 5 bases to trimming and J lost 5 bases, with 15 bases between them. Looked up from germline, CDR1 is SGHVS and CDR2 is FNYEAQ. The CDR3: CASSRGWGVETQYF. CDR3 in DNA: TGTGCCAGCAGCCGAGGCTGGGGGGTTGAGACCCAGTACTTC.

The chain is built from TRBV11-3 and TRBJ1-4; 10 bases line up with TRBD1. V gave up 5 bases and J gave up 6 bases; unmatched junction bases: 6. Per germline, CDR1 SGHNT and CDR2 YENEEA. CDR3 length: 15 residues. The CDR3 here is CASSPGQGGYEKLFF. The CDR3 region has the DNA TGTGCCAGCAGCCCAGGACAGGGGGGGTATGAAAAACTGTTTTTT.

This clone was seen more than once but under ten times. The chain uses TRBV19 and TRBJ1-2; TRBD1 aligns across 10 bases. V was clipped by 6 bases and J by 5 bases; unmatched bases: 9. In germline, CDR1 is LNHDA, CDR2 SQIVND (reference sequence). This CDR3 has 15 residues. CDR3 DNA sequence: TGTGCCAGTAGCCGAGGACAGGGGGTTTTATATGGCTACACCTTC. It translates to CASSRGQGVLYGYTF.